This TCR beta chain was profiled in a study of T cell responses to AZD1222 COVID-19 vaccine. As concerns this clone: Its specificity is unknown.

TCRdb's copy holds only in-frame clones and misses some; the assay was immunoSEQ multiplex PCR. The sample carries about 120,000 clones, roughly nine tenths recorded once. This CDR3 spans 17 amino acids. Germline-derived CDR1 and CDR2 are SGDLS and YYNGEE. V shed 3 bases and J 0 bases; nucleotides not matched to a gene: 8. Study results and caveats: All repertoire sampling was performed exclusively after the peak T cell response. Vaccination with two AZD1222 doses was followed by a rise in Spike-specific TCR breadth and depth. Donors were mostly white British, more females; clonal diversity possibly underestimated.

The source was peripheral blood, collected on day 0 of AZD1222 vaccination. V is TRBV9 and J is TRBJ2-2, with TRBD1 matching 7 bases. The clonotype comes from an adult in good health. CDR3 nucleotide sequence: TGTGCCAGCAGCGCACTACCCGGGACAGCGAACACCGGGGAGCTGTTTTTT. Its protein product is CASSALPGTANTGELFF. Full variable domain (missing parts from reference TRBV9 and TRBJ2-2): DSGVTQTPKHLITATGQRVTLRCSPRSGDLSVYWYQQSLDQGLQFLIQYYNGEERAKGNILERFSAQQFPDLHSELNLSSLELGDSALYFCASSALPGTANTGELFFGEGSRLTVL.